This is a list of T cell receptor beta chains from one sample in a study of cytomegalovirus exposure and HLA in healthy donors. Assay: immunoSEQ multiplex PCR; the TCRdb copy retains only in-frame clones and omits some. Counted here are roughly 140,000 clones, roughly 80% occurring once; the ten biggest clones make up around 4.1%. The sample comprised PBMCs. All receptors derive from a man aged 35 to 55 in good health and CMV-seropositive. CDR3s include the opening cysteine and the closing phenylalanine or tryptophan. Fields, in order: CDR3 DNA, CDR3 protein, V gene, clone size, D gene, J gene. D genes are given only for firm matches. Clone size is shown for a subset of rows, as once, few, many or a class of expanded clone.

TGTGCCAGCAGCTTAGTGGTTCCGGGAGTCTCCTACGAGCAGTACTTC	CASSLVVPGVSYEQYF	TRBV7-9	few	NA	TRBJ2-7
TGTGCCTGGAAGGGACAGGGTTCTTACGAGCAGTACTTC	CAWKGQGSYEQYF	TRBV30	NA	TRBD1	TRBJ2-7
TGTGCCAGCAGGAGGACAGGGGGCACTGAAGCTTTCTTT	CASRRTGGTEAFF	TRBV6-4	once	TRBD1	TRBJ1-1
TGTGCCAGCAGCTCCGCCGGGACAGGGGTTCCCGGGGAGCTGTTTTTT	CASSSAGTGVPGELFF	TRBV7-3	once	TRBD1	TRBJ2-2
TGTGCCAGCAGCGTAGGAGGCGGGGGGCTTTACAATGAGCAGTTCTTC	CASSVGGGGLYNEQFF	TRBV9	NA	TRBD2	TRBJ2-1
TGTGCCAGCAGCTACACCGGAGGGAGTGGAAACACCATATATTTT	CASSYTGGSGNTIYF	TRBV7-6	NA	NA	TRBJ1-3
TGCGCCAGCAGCCGGGGACAGGTTAACTATGGCTACACCTTC	CASSRGQVNYGYTF	TRBV5-1	NA	TRBD1	TRBJ1-2
TGCGCCAGCACCTTGGGACGTCAGGGGCTTGAAGCTTTCTTT	CASTLGRQGLEAFF	TRBV5-1	NA	NA	TRBJ1-1
TGTGCCAGCAGCAGAAGGACAGGGGGCCCTAACTATGGCTACACCTTC	CASSRRTGGPNYGYTF	TRBV7-2	NA	TRBD1	TRBJ1-2
TGTGCCAGCAGCCCCCGACAGGGTCGCACAGATACGCAGTATTTT	CASSPRQGRTDTQYF	TRBV5-4	NA	TRBD1	TRBJ2-3
TGTGCCAGCAGCACATGGACAGGGGGCGTGCATTTT	CASSTWTGGVHF	TRBV7-9	NA	TRBD1	TRBJ1-5
TGTGCCAGCAGCTTAGCGATGGGGCACTCTGGAAACACCATATATTTT	CASSLAMGHSGNTIYF	TRBV7-6	few	NA	TRBJ1-3
TGTGCCAGCAGTGAACCGGAGGGTACCTACGAGCAGTACTTC	CASSEPEGTYEQYF	TRBV6-1	NA	NA	TRBJ2-7
TGTGCCAGTAGTATTCCCGGCGGGCGATCCTACGAGCAGTACTTC	CASSIPGGRSYEQYF	TRBV19	NA	NA	TRBJ2-7
TGTGCCTGGACCAACGGCGTGGGACTAGGGGGGAACGAGCAGTACTTC	CAWTNGVGLGGNEQYF	TRBV30	once	TRBD2	TRBJ2-7
TGTGCCGTCAGGAGCGGGACCTACAATGAGCAGTTCTTC	CAVRSGTYNEQFF	TRBV28	NA	TRBD2	TRBJ2-1
TGTGCCAGCAGTCCGCAGGGACAGGTCCATCAGCCCCAGCATTTT	CASSPQGQVHQPQHF	TRBV27	NA	TRBD1	TRBJ1-5
TGTGCCAGCGGACTCTCTAACTATGGCTACACCTTC	CASGLSNYGYTF	TRBV2	NA	NA	TRBJ1-2
TGCGCCAGCAGCCAACTCGGCCGCCTGGACAGGGTTGAAAACACCATATATTTT	CASSQLGRLDRVENTIYF	TRBV4-1	NA	TRBD1	TRBJ1-3
TGTGCCAGTAGTATAACGTCCGGGACATTTCGATCAGATACGCAGTATTTT	CASSITSGTFRSDTQYF	TRBV19	NA	NA	TRBJ2-3
TGCGCCAGCAGCTTGGTTCAAGGACAGGGTAGGGAGCAGTACTTC	CASSLVQGQGREQYF	TRBV5-1	NA	TRBD1	TRBJ2-7
TGTGCCAGCAGCGTAGGAGGGACAGAGACAACCATTCAGTACTTC	CASSVGGTETTIQYF	TRBV9	NA	TRBD1	TRBJ2-4
TGTGCCAGCAGCCCTGCATTGGGCGTAGCCAAAAACATTCAGTACTTC	CASSPALGVAKNIQYF	TRBV14	once	NA	TRBJ2-4
TGTGCCAGCAGTCAATTTCTCGGACAGGAGAACACTGAAGCTTTCTTT	CASSQFLGQENTEAFF	TRBV27	once	TRBD1	TRBJ1-1
TGTGCCAGCTCACCACTTGGACAGGGGGCCTTTTATACCGGGGAGCTGTTTTTT	CASSPLGQGAFYTGELFF	TRBV18	once	TRBD1	TRBJ2-2
TGTGCCAGCAGCTTATCTGGGACAGGGGTATCCTACGAGCAGTACTTC	CASSLSGTGVSYEQYF	TRBV11-2	NA	TRBD1	TRBJ2-7
TGTGCCATCAGTGAGGCGGGGTCAGCTCGCCCCTACGAGCAGTACTTC	CAISEAGSARPYEQYF	TRBV10-3	NA	NA	TRBJ2-7
TGTGCCAGCAGACACCGGGACAGGGGCACCGGGGAGCTGTTTTTT	CASRHRDRGTGELFF	TRBV6-6	NA	TRBD1	TRBJ2-2
TGTGCCAGCAGCTTGGGTATCACTAGCGGGAGCACAGATACGCAGTATTTT	CASSLGITSGSTDTQYF	TRBV5-6	NA	TRBD2	TRBJ2-3
TGTGCCAGCAGCTTATGGACTAGCGGGACCCAGTACTTC	CASSLWTSGTQYF	TRBV5-6	NA	TRBD2	TRBJ2-5
TGTGCCAGCACCACCCGCGAGCAGCCCCAGCATTTT	CASTTREQPQHF	TRBV2	NA	NA	TRBJ1-5
TGTGCCAGCGGGGGGGGGCAGGGGGCTTACAATGAGCAGTTCTTC	CASGGGQGAYNEQFF	TRBV9	NA	NA	TRBJ2-1
TGTGCCAGTAGTATCTTCCCTTCTTCTACTGGAAACACCATATATTTT	CASSIFPSSTGNTIYF	TRBV19	NA	NA	TRBJ1-3
TGTGCCAGCAGCCCCCAAGCGGGGAGTTTTAATTCACCCCTCCACTTT	CASSPQAGSFNSPLHF	TRBV9	once	NA	TRBJ1-6
TGTGCCAGCAGCTCCTCCGATGATTGGAGCTCCTACAATGAGCAGTTCTTC	CASSSSDDWSSYNEQFF	TRBV5-5	NA	NA	TRBJ2-1
TGTGCCAGCAGTTTATCATGGGACGGGAGCTCTGGAAACACCATATATTTT	CASSLSWDGSSGNTIYF	TRBV28	NA	NA	TRBJ1-3
TGTGCCAGCAGCGTAGACGGACTCTATGGCTACACCTTC	CASSVDGLYGYTF	TRBV5-8	NA	NA	TRBJ1-2
TGTGCCAGCGGGCCGACCTATGGCTACACCTTC	CASGPTYGYTF	TRBV28	NA	NA	TRBJ1-2
TGTGCCAGCAGCCCAGGGACAGGGGGCTGGTGGGGGGAGCTGTTTTTT	CASSPGTGGWWGELFF	TRBV5-6	NA	TRBD1	TRBJ2-2
TGTGCCAGCAGCCTCGATCCTGTCAGCTCCTACAATGAGCAGTTCTTC	CASSLDPVSSYNEQFF	TRBV11-2	NA	NA	TRBJ2-1
TGTGCCAGTAGTACACCAGGGGGCGCGGTAGGGGAGCAGTACTTC	CASSTPGGAVGEQYF	TRBV19	NA	TRBD1	TRBJ2-7
TGTGCTAGTGGGCCTAGAACAAGTGCAGATACGCAGTATTTT	CASGPRTSADTQYF	TRBV12-5	NA	NA	TRBJ2-3
TGTGCCAGCAGTCCCGGGTCGTTCAATCAGCCCCAGCATTTT	CASSPGSFNQPQHF	TRBV2	NA	NA	TRBJ1-5
TGTGCCAGCAGACCCGCCGGGACTAACCTTGGCGAGCAGTACTTC	CASRPAGTNLGEQYF	TRBV27	few	TRBD2	TRBJ2-7
TGTGCCAGGAGGGTTCCGGGACAGTTTAATTCACCCCTCCACTTT	CARRVPGQFNSPLHF	TRBV21-1	few	NA	TRBJ1-6
TGTGCCAGTAGTATTTGGCAGGGGGGCACCGGGGAGCTGTTTTTT	CASSIWQGGTGELFF	TRBV19	NA	NA	TRBJ2-2
TGTGCCAGCAGGGCCCCAGGGGCAGAGACCCAGTACTTC	CASRAPGAETQYF	TRBV6-5	NA	NA	TRBJ2-5
TGCGCCAGCAGCTTGGAACTAGCGGGAGGGCCGAGTGAGCAGTTCTTC	CASSLELAGGPSEQFF	TRBV5-1	NA	TRBD2	TRBJ2-1
TGCAGCGTTGAAGGGCTTCCGGGACAGACCTACGAGCAGTACTTC	CSVEGLPGQTYEQYF	TRBV29-1	NA	TRBD1	TRBJ2-7
TGTGCCAGCAGCTTAGACAGGGGCGTCACTGAAGCTTTCTTT	CASSLDRGVTEAFF	TRBV11-2	NA	NA	TRBJ1-1
TGTGCCAGCACTCTTCGCGGGGGGGCCCGGGCAGAGACCCAGTACTTC	CASTLRGGARAETQYF	TRBV7-9	NA	TRBD2	TRBJ2-5
TGTGCCAGCAGTTCTCTGGCCAGAATTGGCCACGAGCAGTACTTC	CASSSLARIGHEQYF	TRBV5-6	NA	NA	TRBJ2-7
TGTGCCAGCAGCCAGGTCCCAACGATAGCCAGTCCTGAGCAGTTCTTC	CASSQVPTIASPEQFF	TRBV14	NA	NA	TRBJ2-1
TGTGCCTGGAGTGTAGGGGAAAATGAGCAGTTCTTC	CAWSVGENEQFF	TRBV30	once	NA	TRBJ2-1
TGCGCCAGCAGAGACAGGTTGGGGACACCAGGCCCGTGGGGAAACACCGGGGAGCTGTTTTTT	CASRDRLGTPGPWGNTGELFF	TRBV10-2	NA	NA	TRBJ2-2